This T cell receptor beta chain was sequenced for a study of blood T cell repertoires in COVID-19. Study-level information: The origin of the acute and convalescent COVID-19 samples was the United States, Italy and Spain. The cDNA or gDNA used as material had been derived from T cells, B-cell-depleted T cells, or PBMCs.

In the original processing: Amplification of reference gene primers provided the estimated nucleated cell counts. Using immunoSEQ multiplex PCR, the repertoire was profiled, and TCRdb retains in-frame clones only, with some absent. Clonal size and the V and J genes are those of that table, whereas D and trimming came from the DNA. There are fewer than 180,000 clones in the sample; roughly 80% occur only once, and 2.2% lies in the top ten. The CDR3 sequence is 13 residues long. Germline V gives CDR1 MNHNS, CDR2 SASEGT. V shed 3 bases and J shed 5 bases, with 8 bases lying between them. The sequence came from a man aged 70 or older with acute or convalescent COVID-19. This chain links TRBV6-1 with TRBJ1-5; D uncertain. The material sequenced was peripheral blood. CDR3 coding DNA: TGTGCCAGCAGTGAGTTAGTACATCAGCCCCAGCATTTT. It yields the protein CASSELVHQPQHF.